This T cell receptor (beta chain) stems from a study of CXCR3-negative and CXCR3-positive naive CD8 T cells (dated by TCRdb to the late 2010s). Context from the whole study: About 150 million TRB reads were obtained in total, roughly 1.5 +/- 0.3 million reads per library. Diversity and physicochemical repertoire analyses covered eleven to twelve donors pooled from two independent experiments. The TRBV-TRBJ cluster analysis covered naive subsets from 5 donors and memory cells from 3 donors. General conclusions and limits of the study: Within the same donor, TRBV-TRBJ usage looked similar between naive CXCR3-negative and CXCR3-positive cells, but memory cells had distinct patterns. Both naive subsets had comparably high repertoire diversity, while memory CD8+ T cells had much lower repertoire diversity. Because surface CD5, which is linked to self-reactivity in mice, was comparable between the naive subsets, TCR interaction strength was also inferred from TRB CDR3 physicochemical properties. Freshly isolated PBMCs were used for most assays because CXCR3 expression partially decreased after cryopreservation.

For each CD8+ T cell subset, flow sorting was done in triplicate, and some 300,000 cells per subset went directly into RLT lysis buffer. Peripheral blood mononuclear cells were isolated from buffy coats using standard density gradient centrifugation. An RNeasy Mini Kit was used to extract total RNA from the sorted cells. Note on this clonotype: What antigen it recognizes has not been identified.

Including the terminal cysteine and phenylalanine, the CDR3 comprises 15 residues. No DNA is given. The germline V gene yields SGHVS for CDR1 and FNYEAQ for CDR2. Sequencing relied on a NextSeq 550. The Human TCR Profiling Kit (MiLaboratory) was used to make UMI-labeled 5' RACE TRB cDNA libraries. The full amount of extracted RNA was used for cDNA synthesis, and the full amount of resulting cDNA was used for PCR amplification. Libraries were prepared in parallel using an identical number of PCR cycles. Processing in the source paper ran as follows. With a minimum of two reads required per UMI, MIGEC and MiXCR pulled out about 50,000 +/- 10,000 unique UMI-labeled TRB cDNA molecules from each library. Each library averaged roughly 36,000 +/- 9,600 functional in-frame TRB CDR3 nucleotide clonotypes without stop codons. After each sample was downsampled to 5000 UMI-labeled TRB molecules, VDJtools was used to calculate diversity metrics such as normalized Shannon-Wiener and Chao1. VDJtools computed clonotype-size-weighted physicochemical properties of the central five CDR3 residues: interaction energy, strength, volume and Kidera factor 4. The reads were reprocessed in TCRdb, with one entry per CDR3 protein sequence and no accompanying DNA. The V and J calls shown here were made by TCRdb, not taken from the authors' results. The sample's records list approximately 37,000 distinct CDR3 sequences. The top ten clones comprise roughly 7.7% of the sample.

Recombination linked TRBV7-6 to TRBJ2-7; the TCRdb call, TRBD1, lacks DNA for checking. Specimen: memory CD8+ T cells from blood. This specimen's cell subset or site label, interpreted: conventional CD8+ memory T cells (TMEM), sorted as controls. This sequence originates from a human donor in good health. Some clones in this sample may be carry-over from other donors' samples. The CDR3 sequence is CASSPGTGASYEQYF.